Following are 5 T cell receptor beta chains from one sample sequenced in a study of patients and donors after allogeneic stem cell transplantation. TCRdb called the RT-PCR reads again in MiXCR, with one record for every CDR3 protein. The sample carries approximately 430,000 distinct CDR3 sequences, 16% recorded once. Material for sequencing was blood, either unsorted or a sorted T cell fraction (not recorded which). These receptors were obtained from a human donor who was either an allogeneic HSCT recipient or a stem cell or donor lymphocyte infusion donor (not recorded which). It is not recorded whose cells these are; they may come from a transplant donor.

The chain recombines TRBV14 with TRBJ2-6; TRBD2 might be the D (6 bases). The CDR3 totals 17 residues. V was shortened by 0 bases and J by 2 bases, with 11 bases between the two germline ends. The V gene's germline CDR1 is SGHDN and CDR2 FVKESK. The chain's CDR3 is CASSQDGRITGANVLTF. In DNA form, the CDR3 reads TGTGCCAGCAGCCAAGATGGGAGGATTACTGGGGCCAACGTCCTGACTTTC.

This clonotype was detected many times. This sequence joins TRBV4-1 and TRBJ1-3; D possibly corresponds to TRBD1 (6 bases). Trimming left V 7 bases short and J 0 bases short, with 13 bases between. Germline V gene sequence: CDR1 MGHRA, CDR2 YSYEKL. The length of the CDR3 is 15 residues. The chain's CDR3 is CASNGQTSSGNTIYF. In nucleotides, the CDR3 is TGCGCCAGCAACGGACAGACTAGCTCTGGAAACACCATATATTTT.

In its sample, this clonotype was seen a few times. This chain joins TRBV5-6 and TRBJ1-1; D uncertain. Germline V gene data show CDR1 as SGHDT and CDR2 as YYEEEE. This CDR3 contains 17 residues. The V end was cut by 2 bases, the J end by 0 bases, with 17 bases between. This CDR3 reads CASSFGSLYTMNTEAFF. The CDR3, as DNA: TGTGCCAGCAGCTTCGGCAGTCTATACACCATGAACACTGAAGCTTTCTTT.

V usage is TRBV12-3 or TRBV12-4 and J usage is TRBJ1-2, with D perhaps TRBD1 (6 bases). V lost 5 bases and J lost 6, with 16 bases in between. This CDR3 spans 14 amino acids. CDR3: CASSHPRGGHGYTF. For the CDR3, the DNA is TGTGCCAGCAGTCACCCGAGAGGGGGGCATGGCTACACCTTC.

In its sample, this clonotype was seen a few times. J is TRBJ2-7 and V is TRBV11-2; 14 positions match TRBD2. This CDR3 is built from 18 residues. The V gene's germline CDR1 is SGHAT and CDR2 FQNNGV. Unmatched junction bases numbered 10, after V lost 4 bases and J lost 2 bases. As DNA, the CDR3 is TGTGCCAGCAGCTCCGGGACTAGCGGGAGAGGGATCGCCTACGAGCAGTACTTC. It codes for CASSSGTSGRGIAYEQYF.